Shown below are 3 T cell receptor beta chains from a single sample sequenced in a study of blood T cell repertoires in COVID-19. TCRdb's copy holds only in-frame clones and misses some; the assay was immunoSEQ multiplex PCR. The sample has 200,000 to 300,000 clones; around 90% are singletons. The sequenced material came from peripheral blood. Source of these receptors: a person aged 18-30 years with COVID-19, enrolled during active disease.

DNA of the CDR3: TGCGCCAGCAGCTGGGGGAGCGGACAGAGTAATTCACCCCTCCACTTT. Amino acids: CASSWGSGQSNSPLHF. The V call is TRBV5-1, the J call TRBJ1-6; maybe TRBD1 (6 bases). The CDR3 is made up of 16 amino acids. CDR1 is SGHRS and CDR2 is YFSETQ in the germline V gene. Trimming took off 3 bases at V and 6 bases at J, with 16 bases between the two ends.

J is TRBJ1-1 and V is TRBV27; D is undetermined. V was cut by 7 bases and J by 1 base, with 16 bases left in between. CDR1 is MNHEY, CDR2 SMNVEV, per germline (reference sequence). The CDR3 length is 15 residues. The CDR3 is CASNIGPGSNTEAFF. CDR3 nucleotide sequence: TGTGCCAGCAATATAGGGCCGGGATCGAACACTGAAGCTTTCTTT.

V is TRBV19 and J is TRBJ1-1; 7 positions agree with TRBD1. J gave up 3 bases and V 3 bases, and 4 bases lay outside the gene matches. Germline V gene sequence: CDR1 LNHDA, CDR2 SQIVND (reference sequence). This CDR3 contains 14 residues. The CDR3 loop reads CASSMTGFDTEAFF. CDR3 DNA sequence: TGTGCCAGTAGTATGACAGGGTTCGACACTGAAGCTTTCTTT.